The rows below give T cell receptor beta chains drawn from one sample of a study of T cell repertoires in cytomegalovirus infection. From the reads, TCRdb called clonotypes with MiXCR, one entry per CDR3 protein. The profile covers 700,000 to 950,000 distinct CDR3 sequences, with 32% appearing a single time and around 12% taken by the ten largest. Their antigens remain unidentified. Sequenced here: cultured CD8+ T cells from PBMCs, sampled from culture after CMV antigen stimulation. The source is a human donor in good health (CMV status not recorded). Some clones in this sample may be carry-over from other donors' samples. The CDR3 runs from the conserved cysteine through the conserved F or W. Fields, in order: J gene, D gene, clone size, V gene, CDR3 DNA, CDR3 protein. A D gene is named only where the DNA matches it firmly. Not every row has a clone size; where given, it reads once, few, many or a size class.

>TRBJ2-2|TRBD2|NA|TRBV29-1
TGCAGCGTTGAAGATCCAACTAGCGACTCGAACACCGGGGAGCTGTTTTTT
CSVEDPTSDSNTGELFF
>TRBJ2-2|NA|NA|TRBV10-3
TGTGCCATCAGTGAGGCGGGAAGCGGAGGCACCGGGGAGCTGTTTTTT
CAISEAGSGGTGELFF
>TRBJ2-1|TRBD2|NA|TRBV20-1
TGCAGTGCTAGAGGGTTTAGCGGGAGGCAATTAGTCTCCTACAATGAGCAGTTCTTC
CSARGFSGRQLVSYNEQFF
>TRBJ1-1|NA|few|TRBV19
TGTGCCAGTAGTCCAGGTGCCGGCTCTGAAGCTTTCTTT
CASSPGAGSEAFF
>TRBJ2-1|NA|few|TRBV10-3
TGTGCCATCAGTGAGTCTGGCACCTACAATGAGCAGTTCTTC
CAISESGTYNEQFF
>TRBJ2-1|NA|NA|TRBV5-5
TGTGCCAGCAGCCTAGAAAGGGCTAACTCCTACAATGAGCAGTTCTTC
CASSLERANSYNEQFF
>TRBJ2-7|TRBD2|NA|TRBV4-1
TGCGCCAGCAGCCAAGTTGCTACTAGCGGAACCTACGAGCAGTACTTC
CASSQVATSGTYEQYF
>TRBJ1-3|NA|few|TRBV6-6
TGTGCCAGCAGTGTATCCGGGATCGCTGGAAACACCATATATTTT
CASSVSGIAGNTIYF
>TRBJ1-2|TRBD1|few|TRBV5-6
TGTGCCAGCAGCTTGGGGACAGGGCGGATTCTATATGGCTACACCTTC
CASSLGTGRILYGYTF
>TRBJ1-4|NA|NA|TRBV2
TGTGCCAGCACCCCCCGGGGAACTAATGAAAAACTGTTTTTT
CASTPRGTNEKLFF
>TRBJ1-5|NA|many|TRBV6-1
TGTGCCAGCAGGAGGGATCAGCCCCAGCATTTT
CASRRDQPQHF
>TRBJ1-1|NA|few|TRBV6-5
TGTGCCAGCAGTTACTTCCCCGTTGACAGTCTTGGGGTACTGAACACTGAAGCTTTCTTT
CASSYFPVDSLGVLNTEAFF
>TRBJ1-2|TRBD1|NA|TRBV27
TGTGCCAGCAGTTACCGACAGGGGGGGAGTGGCTACACCTTC
CASSYRQGGSGYTF
>TRBJ2-1|TRBD1|NA|TRBV7-4
TGTGCCAGCGACCGGACAGGGGGCGTAAGCTCCTACAATGAGCAGTTCTTC
CASDRTGGVSSYNEQFF
>TRBJ2-3|TRBD2|NA|TRBV3-1
TGTGCCAGCAGCCAAGAGGAGTCTAGCGGGGACCACACAGATACGCAGTATTTT
CASSQEESSGDHTDTQYF
>TRBJ2-7|TRBD2|many|TRBV7-6
TGTGCCAGCGGGCCCAGTGAACGGGGGGGCGGCCACGAGCAGTACTTC
CASGPSERGGGHEQYF
>TRBJ1-2|NA|many|TRBV7-6
TGTGCCAGCAGCTTAGAAGTGACAGGAATGGATGGCTACACCTTC
CASSLEVTGMDGYTF
>TRBJ2-3|NA|few|TRBV15
TGTGCCACCAGCAGATTTGTGGGAGATACGCAGTATTTT
CATSRFVGDTQYF
>TRBJ2-3|NA|NA|TRBV28
TGTGCCAGCAGGGGAGACTTCGAGGGAGATAGCACAGATACGCAGTATTTT
CASRGDFEGDSTDTQYF
>TRBJ2-3|NA|NA|TRBV12-3/TRBV12-4
TGTGCCAGCAGTCCTCAGGGATCTAGCACAGATACGCAGTATTTT
CASSPQGSSTDTQYF
>TRBJ2-1|TRBD2|NA|TRBV2
TGTGCCAGCCTGGGAGGGTACAACAATGAGCAGTTCTTC
CASLGGYNNEQFF
>TRBJ2-3|NA|few|TRBV12-3/TRBV12-4
TGTGCCAGCACGGCAGGGAACACAGATACGCAGTATTTT
CASTAGNTDTQYF
>TRBJ1-5|NA|NA|TRBV7-9
TGTGCCAGCAGCTTAGAGGGCAGTTATCAGCCCCAGCATTTT
CASSLEGSYQPQHF
>TRBJ1-2|TRBD1|once|TRBV5-5
TGTGCCAGCACCGTGCCAGGGGGCGGCTATGGCTACACCTTC
CASTVPGGGYGYTF
>TRBJ1-2|NA|many|TRBV7-2
TGTGCCAGCAGCTTAGATATACAGGTGTCTAACTATGGCTACACCTTC
CASSLDIQVSNYGYTF
>TRBJ1-2|NA|few|TRBV25-1
TGTGCCAGCAGTGGAGGGACATCCGGCTATGGCTACACCTTC
CASSGGTSGYGYTF
>TRBJ1-2|TRBD1|NA|TRBV12-3/TRBV12-4
TGTGCCAGCAGTCCACAGGGGATGCAGGACTATGGCTACACCTTC
CASSPQGMQDYGYTF
>TRBJ1-6|TRBD1|NA|TRBV4-1
TGCGCCAGCAGCCCTAATCCGACAGGGGCAAGTTCACCCCTCCACTTT
CASSPNPTGASSPLHF
>TRBJ2-1|TRBD2|few|TRBV6-1
TGTGCCAGCAGTGCACTAGCGGGGCACTACAATGAGCAGTTCTTC
CASSALAGHYNEQFF
>TRBJ2-3|TRBD1|many|TRBV7-2
TGTGCCAGCTGTCCGGGACAGGGGGCAGATACGCAGTATTTT
CASCPGQGADTQYF
>TRBJ1-2|NA|NA|TRBV12-5
TGTGCTAGTGGCTCAGAGTTCTATGGCTACACCTTC
CASGSEFYGYTF
>TRBJ2-1|NA|many|TRBV6-2/TRBV6-3
TGTGCCAGCAGTAAAGCGACACCGGGCGCAATAGGGGAGCAGTTCTTC
CASSKATPGAIGEQFF
>TRBJ1-1|NA|few|TRBV29-1
TGCAGCGTTGACCACACAGGCCGTGGGGCTTTCTTT
CSVDHTGRGAFF
>TRBJ2-1|NA|NA|TRBV19
TGTGCCAGTAGTATAGCACCTCCGGAGCAGTTCTTC
CASSIAPPEQFF
>TRBJ1-1|TRBD1|NA|TRBV5-6
TGTGCCAGCAGCTTGTGGGGGACAGGGGAGGTGAACACTGAAGCTTTCTTT
CASSLWGTGEVNTEAFF
>TRBJ1-2|NA|NA|TRBV12-3/TRBV12-4
TGTGCCAGCAGTTTACGGACAGAGGGCTACACCTTC
CASSLRTEGYTF
>TRBJ1-2|NA|NA|TRBV10-2
TGCGCCAGCAGGGGACTATCGGAGGGGTTGCGTTATGGCTACACCTTC
CASRGLSEGLRYGYTF
>TRBJ1-1|TRBD1|NA|TRBV7-6
TGTGCCAGCAGCTTGTTCGCTCTTACAGGGGGGGTTGAAGCTTTCTTT
CASSLFALTGGVEAFF
>TRBJ1-1|TRBD1|NA|TRBV10-1
TGCGCCAGCAGCCCCAACAGGGGGCTCGAGGTTGAAGCTTTCTTT
CASSPNRGLEVEAFF
>TRBJ1-2|TRBD1|many|TRBV27
TGTGCCAGCAGTCGGCGAAAAGACCCAGGGGGTTTTGGCTACACCTTC
CASSRRKDPGGFGYTF
>TRBJ2-7|NA|NA|TRBV12-3/TRBV12-4
TGTGCCAGCAGTTTCAGAGTCGGGACATTCGACTCCTACGAGCAGTACTTC
CASSFRVGTFDSYEQYF
>TRBJ2-5|NA|few|TRBV29-1
TGCAGCGTTGAACATTTACAAGAGACCCAGTACTTC
CSVEHLQETQYF
>TRBJ2-7|TRBD2|few|TRBV12-3/TRBV12-4
TGTGCCAGCCGGACTAGCGGGGTCTACGAGCAGTACTTC
CASRTSGVYEQYF
>TRBJ2-4|NA|few|TRBV20-1
TGCAGTGCTGACACGGATGGGGGGGGGCACACTATAGCCAAAAACATTCAGTACTTC
CSADTDGGGHTIAKNIQYF
>TRBJ2-4|NA|NA|TRBV6-5
TGTGCCAGCGCCAGTACCAAAAACATTCAGTACTTC
CASASTKNIQYF
>TRBJ2-7|NA|NA|TRBV14
TGTGCCAGCAGCCAAGCGCCAGGGCCCTACTACGAGCAGTACTTC
CASSQAPGPYYEQYF
>TRBJ1-1|NA|few|TRBV4-1
TGCGCCAGCAGCCGTCACGAAGGGAATACTGAAGCTTTCTTT
CASSRHEGNTEAFF
>TRBJ2-7|TRBD1|NA|TRBV10-1
TGCGCCAGCAGTGCGACAGGGGCCCCCCCCTACGAGCAGTACTTC
CASSATGAPPYEQYF
>TRBJ2-5|TRBD2|NA|TRBV9
TGTGCCAGCAGCGCTAGGGCGGGGGTCCTTCAAGAGACCCAGTACTTC
CASSARAGVLQETQYF
>TRBJ1-1|NA|many|TRBV7-8
TGTGCCAGCAGCTTAGCAGGGGAAGAAGCTTTCTTT
CASSLAGEEAFF
>TRBJ1-2|NA|few|TRBV12-3/TRBV12-4
TGTGCCAGCAGTTTACGGCTGGGATCGAATGGCTACACCTTC
CASSLRLGSNGYTF
>TRBJ1-5|NA|NA|TRBV5-1
TGCGCCAGCAGCTTGGGGGGGGTATTAGGAAATCAGCCCCAGCATTTT
CASSLGGVLGNQPQHF
>TRBJ2-2|NA|NA|TRBV6-6
TGTGCCAGCAGCCAGTACTTCCCCACCGGGGAGCTGTTTTTT
CASSQYFPTGELFF